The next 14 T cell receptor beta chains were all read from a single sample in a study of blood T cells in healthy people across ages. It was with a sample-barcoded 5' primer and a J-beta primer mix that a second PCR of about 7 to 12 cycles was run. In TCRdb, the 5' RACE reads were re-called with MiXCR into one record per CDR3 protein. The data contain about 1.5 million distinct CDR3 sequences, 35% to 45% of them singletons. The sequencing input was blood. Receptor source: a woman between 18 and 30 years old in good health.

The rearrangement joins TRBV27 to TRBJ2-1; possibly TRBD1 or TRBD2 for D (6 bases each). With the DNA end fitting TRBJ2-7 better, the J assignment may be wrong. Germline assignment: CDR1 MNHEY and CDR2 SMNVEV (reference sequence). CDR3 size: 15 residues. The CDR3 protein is CASSVEGGHYNEQYF. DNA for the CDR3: TGTGCCAGCAGTGTAGAGGGGGGACACTACAATGAGCAGTACTTC.

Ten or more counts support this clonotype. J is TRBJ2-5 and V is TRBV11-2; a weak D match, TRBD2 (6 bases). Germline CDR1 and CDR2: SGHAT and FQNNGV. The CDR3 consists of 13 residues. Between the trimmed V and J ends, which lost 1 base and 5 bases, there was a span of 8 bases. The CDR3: CASSLAGVETQYF. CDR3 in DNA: TGTGCCAGCAGCTTAGCGGGAGTTGAGACCCAGTACTTC.

The chain's CDR3 is CASSANTQSDEQYF. The CDR3 coding sequence is TGTGCCAGCAGTGCTAACACCCAATCCGACGAGCAGTACTTC. The chain joins TRBV2 to TRBJ2-7; D unclear. V was clipped by 4 bases and J by 5 bases, with 15 bases between them. The CDR3 is 14 residues long. The germline gives CDR1 SNHLY, CDR2 FYNNEI.

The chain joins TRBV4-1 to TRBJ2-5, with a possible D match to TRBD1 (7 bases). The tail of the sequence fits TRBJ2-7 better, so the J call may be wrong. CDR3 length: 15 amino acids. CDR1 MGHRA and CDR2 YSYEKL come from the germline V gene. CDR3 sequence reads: CASSQNARDSHEQYF. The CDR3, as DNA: TGCGCCAGCAGCCAAAACGCGCGGGACAGCCACGAGCAGTACTTC.

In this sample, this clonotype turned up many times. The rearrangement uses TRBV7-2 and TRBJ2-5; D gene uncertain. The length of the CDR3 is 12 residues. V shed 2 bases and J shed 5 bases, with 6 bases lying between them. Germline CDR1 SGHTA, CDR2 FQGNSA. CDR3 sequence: CASSLYGETQYF. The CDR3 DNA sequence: TGTGCCAGCAGCTTATATGGGGAGACCCAGTACTTC.

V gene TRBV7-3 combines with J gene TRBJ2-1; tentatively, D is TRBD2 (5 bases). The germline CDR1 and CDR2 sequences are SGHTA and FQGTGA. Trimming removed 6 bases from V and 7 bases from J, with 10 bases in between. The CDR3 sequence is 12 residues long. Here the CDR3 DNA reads TGTGCCAGCAGTGCGGACTCTAATGAGCAGTTCTTC. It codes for CASSADSNEQFF.

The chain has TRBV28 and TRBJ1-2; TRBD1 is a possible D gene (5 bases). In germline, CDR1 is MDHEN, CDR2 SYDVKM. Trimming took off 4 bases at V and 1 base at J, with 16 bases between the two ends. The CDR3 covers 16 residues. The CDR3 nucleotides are TGTGCCAGCAGTTACGATTTGAGACAGTATAACTATGGCTACACCTTC. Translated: CASSYDLRQYNYGYTF.

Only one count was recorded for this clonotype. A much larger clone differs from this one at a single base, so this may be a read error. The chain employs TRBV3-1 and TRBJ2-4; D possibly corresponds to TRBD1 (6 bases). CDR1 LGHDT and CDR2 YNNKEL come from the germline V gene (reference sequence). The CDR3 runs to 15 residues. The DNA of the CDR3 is TGTGCCAGCAGCAATAAGAGGGGGACCAAAAACAGTCAGTACTTC. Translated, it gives CASSNKRGTKNSQYF.

In nucleotides, the CDR3 is TGTGCCAGCTCACTTGGACAGGTTGGGGTTCAGCCCCAGCATTTT. Amino acid sequence: CASSLGQVGVQPQHF. The chain employs TRBV18 and TRBJ1-5, with 7 bases fitting TRBD1. V lost 4 bases to trimming and J lost 6 bases; unmatched junction nucleotides: 9. The CDR3 totals 15 residues. CDR1 KGHSH and CDR2 LQKENI come from the germline V gene.

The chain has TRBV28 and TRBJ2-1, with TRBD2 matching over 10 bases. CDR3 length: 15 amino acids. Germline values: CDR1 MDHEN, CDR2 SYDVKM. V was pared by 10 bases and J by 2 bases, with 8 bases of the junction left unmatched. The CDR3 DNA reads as TGTGCCACCATACTAGCGGGAAGTACCTACAATGAGCAGTTCTTC. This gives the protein CATILAGSTYNEQFF. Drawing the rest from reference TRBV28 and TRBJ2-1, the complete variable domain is DVKVTQSSRYLVKRTGEKVFLECVQDMDHENMFWYRQDPGLGLRLIYFSYDVKMKEKGDIPEGYSVSREKKERFSLILESASTNQTSMYLCATILAGSTYNEQFFGPGTRLTVL.

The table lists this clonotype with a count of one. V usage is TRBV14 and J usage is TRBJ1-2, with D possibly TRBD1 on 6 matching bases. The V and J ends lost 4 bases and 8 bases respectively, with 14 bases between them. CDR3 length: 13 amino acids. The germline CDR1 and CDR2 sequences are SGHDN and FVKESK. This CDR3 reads CASSPSAGAGYTF. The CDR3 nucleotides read TGTGCCAGCAGCCCCAGCGCAGGGGCCGGCTACACCTTC.

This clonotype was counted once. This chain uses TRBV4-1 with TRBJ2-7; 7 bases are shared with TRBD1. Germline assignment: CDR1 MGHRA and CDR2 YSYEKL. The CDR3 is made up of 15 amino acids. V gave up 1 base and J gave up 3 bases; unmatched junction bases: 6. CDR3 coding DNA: TGCGCCAGCAGCCAAGGAGAAGACAGGGTCTACGAGCAGTACTTC. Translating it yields CASSQGEDRVYEQYF.

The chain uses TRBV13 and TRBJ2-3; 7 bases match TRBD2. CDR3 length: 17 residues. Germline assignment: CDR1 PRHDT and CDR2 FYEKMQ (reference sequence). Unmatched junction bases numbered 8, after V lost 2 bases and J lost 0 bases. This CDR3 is CASSLWDYAGSTDTQYF. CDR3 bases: TGTGCCAGCAGCTTATGGGACTATGCAGGAAGCACAGATACGCAGTATTTT.

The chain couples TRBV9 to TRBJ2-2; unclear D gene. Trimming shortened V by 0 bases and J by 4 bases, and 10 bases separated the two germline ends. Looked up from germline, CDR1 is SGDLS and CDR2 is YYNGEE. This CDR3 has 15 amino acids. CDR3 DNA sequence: TGTGCCAGCAGCGTAGCCCCAGAGAGCACCGGGGAGCTGTTTTTT. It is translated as CASSVAPESTGELFF.